Listed here is a single TCR beta chain. What antigen it recognizes has not been identified. One base away there is no much larger clone; base qualities are not given. This specimen comes from a study of blood T cell repertoires in COVID-19 (TCRdb year 2020). About the study as a whole: Samples from collaborators originated in the United States, Italy and Spain and spanned both the acute and convalescent phases of COVID-19. Where HLA class I and class II types were available, the types were taken from metadata supplied by the sample provider, not from assay-based typing. Deeply sampled blood TCRbeta repertoires from subjects exposed to, actively infected with, or recovered from COVID-19 were included in the dataset. The samples were drawn from the first 160 participants of the ongoing ImmuneRACE study and from about 1,200 subjects provided by 6 global collaborators. The repertoires were made available in a free public database intended to serve as a resource for research on the immune response to SARS-CoV-2. The prospective study material was composed of cDNA or gDNA derived from T cells, B-cell-depleted T cells, or PBMCs. A de-identified subject ID, COVID-19 status, age in years and sex were almost always included in the sample metadata.

The CDR3, from cysteine to phenylalanine, totals 16 residues. The retained sequence is limited to the CDR3, 48 bases, with the frame set at the first base. CDR1 and CDR2 were assigned from the germline V gene as SGHTA and FQGTGA. Cut back by 1 base and 2 bases, the V and J ends lie 11 bases apart. What the authors observed across the whole study: Clinical and demographic metadata were provided uncurated, with the amount varying by source and participant.

The collaborating institutions used their own protocols to collect whole blood in K2EDTA tubes. For TCRbeta analysis, collaborators shipped samples as frozen whole blood, isolated PBMCs, or DNA extracted from either of those sample types. TCRbeta CDR3 regions were amplified from genomic DNA by means of the immunoSEQ Assay, a bias-controlled multiplex PCR. On the authors' methods: Within the assay, amplification of reference gene primers was used to estimate how many nucleated cells each sample contained. To quantify the absolute abundance of each unique TCRbeta CDR3 rearrangement, sequence reads were collapsed and filtered. Productive Simpson clonality was computed per sample as the square root of Simpson's diversity index over productive rearrangements. What TCRdb holds here is the immuneACCESS table cut down to in-frame rearrangements. Part of the clones is not present; checked against another copy, under half of the missing clones reflect an unresolved V gene, and the others are unexplained. That table furnishes V, J and clone size, whereas the DNA furnished D and trimming. The sample records over 130,000 clones, about 80% of which are singletons. Around 2.1% of the sample is in the top ten clones.

The specimen was peripheral blood. The TCR sequence derives from a man between 65 and 85 years old with acute or convalescent COVID-19. In this chain, TRBV7-3 is recombined with TRBJ2-2, with TRBD2 tentatively as D gene (6 bases match). The DNA sequence is as follows: TGTGCCAGCAGCTTAATGGGCGGGGTAAACACCGGGGAGCTGTTTTTT. This gives the protein CASSLMGGVNTGELFF.